A single sample gave rise to the 31 T cell receptor beta chains below, sequenced in a study of shared T cell receptors in the human thymus. Generated by immunoSEQ multiplex PCR, the TCRdb table keeps only in-frame clones and is missing some. The table includes hundreds of thousands of clones, roughly 88% detected once. These data were also reused for a study on human thymus T cells.

The sequencing sample was made of thymocytes. These receptor sequences come from a boy less than two years old with a congenital heart defect.

The CDR3 protein is CACRLAGIYEQYF. CDR3 coding DNA: TGTGCCTGCCGACTAGCGGGGATCTACGAGCAGTACTTC. The chain combines TRBV6-1 with TRBJ2-7; TRBD2 agrees at 11 bases. CDR3 size: 13 residues. The V gene end was trimmed by 11 bases and the J gene end by 3 bases; junction bases not matched to a gene: 6. Germline-derived CDR1 and CDR2 are MNHNS and SASEGT.

J is TRBJ2-3 and V is TRBV11-2; a weak D match, TRBD2 (6 bases). V gave up 6 bases and J gave up 1 base, with 17 bases separating them. The CDR3 length is 16 residues. Germline assignment: CDR1 SGHAT and CDR2 FQNNGV. The CDR3 is CASSTRDWNCTDTQYF. The DNA of the CDR3 is TGTGCCAGCAGTACAAGGGACTGGAATTGCACAGATACGCAGTATTTT.

The V call is TRBV4-3, the J call TRBJ2-7; weak D call: TRBD2 (6 bases). The CDR3 is made up of 15 amino acids. Germline V CDR1 and CDR2: LGHNA, YSLEER. V lost 0 bases and J 0 bases, leaving 9 bases between the germline ends. CDR3 in DNA: TGCGCCAGCAGCCAAGATCTAGCGAACTCCTACGAGCAGTACTTC. It codes for CASSQDLANSYEQYF.

The V and J genes are TRBV7-2 and TRBJ2-3; possible D gene TRBD1, 6 bases. Between the trimmed V and J ends, which lost 1 base and 3 bases, there was a span of 14 bases. Looked up from germline, CDR1 is SGHTA and CDR2 is FQGNSA. The CDR3 loop spans 16 amino acids. The CDR3 DNA reads TGTGCCAGCAGCTTAGGCAGGGGTCAAGGGACAGATACGCAGTATTTT. It yields the protein CASSLGRGQGTDTQYF.

CDR3 nucleotide sequence: TGTGCCAGCAGCCTTGAGGCGGACAGGAGAAAGTACCAAGAGACCCAGTACTTC. It translates to CASSLEADRRKYQETQYF. This chain links TRBV5-4 with TRBJ2-5, with TRBD1 identical over 7 bases. The germline CDR1 and CDR2 sequences are SGHNT and YYREEE (reference sequence). CDR3 length: 18 amino acids. J lost 0 bases, V lost 4 bases, and 15 bases had no gene match.

This clone was seen a handful of times. This chain joins TRBV6-1 and TRBJ2-1; TRBD2 agrees at 11 bases. CDR3 size: 19 residues. The germline CDR1 and CDR2 sequences are MNHNS and SASEGT. Losses at the gene ends were 2 bases for V and 4 bases for J; bases not matched to a gene: 13. The CDR3 DNA sequence: TGTGCCAGCAGTGAAATAATAGTGAGACTAGCGGGGACATACAATGAGCAGTTCTTC. It is translated as CASSEIIVRLAGTYNEQFF.

The V and J genes are TRBV4-3 and TRBJ2-7; no firm D call. The CDR3 extends over 14 amino acids. The germline V gene encodes CDR1 LGHNA and CDR2 YSLEER. V lost 4 bases, J lost 5 bases, and 15 bases lay in between. DNA of the CDR3: TGCGCCAGCAGCCCCGCTAGTTGGAGCCACGAGCAGTACTTC. Protein: CASSPASWSHEQYF.

This clone has more than one count but fewer than ten. CDR3 in amino acids: CAWSVRRGTDTQYF. The CDR3 coding sequence is TGTGCCTGGAGTGTACGGAGGGGCACAGATACGCAGTATTTT. This sequence joins TRBV30 and TRBJ2-3; TRBD2 might be the D (6 bases). This CDR3 region has 14 residues. Germline V gene sequence: CDR1 GTSNPN, CDR2 SVGIG (reference sequence). Trimming took off 0 bases at V and 1 base at J, with 8 bases between the two ends.

The chain is built from TRBV4-3 and TRBJ2-2; 10 positions match TRBD2. From germline, CDR1 is LGHNA and CDR2 YSLEER. The length of the CDR3 is 16 residues. V was clipped by 0 bases and J by 9 bases; unmatched bases: 7. CDR3 residues: CASSQDRASGRRELFF. The CDR3 DNA reads TGCGCCAGCAGCCAAGATAGGGCTAGCGGGAGACGGGAGCTGTTTTTT.

The V gene is TRBV5-4, the J gene TRBJ2-3; tentatively, D is TRBD1 (5 bases). The CDR3 sequence is 12 residues long. V was shortened by 5 bases and J by 1 base, with 5 bases between the two germline ends. CDR1 and CDR2 from the germline V gene are SGHNT and YYREEE (reference sequence). This chain's CDR3 is CASRGGTDTQYF. The CDR3 bases are TGTGCCAGCAGAGGGGGCACAGATACGCAGTATTTT.

V gene TRBV6-4 combines with J gene TRBJ2-2, with D unresolved. Trimming pared 0 bases from V and 7 bases from J, leaving 3 bases between. CDR1 MRHNA and CDR2 SNTAGT come from the germline V gene. CDR3 length: 12 amino acids. The CDR3 sequence: CASSDSCGELFF. CDR3 nucleotides: TGTGCCAGCAGTGACTCCTGCGGGGAGCTGTTTTTT.

V usage is TRBV4-3 and J usage is TRBJ2-1; 7 bases agree with TRBD2. The germline V gene has CDR1 LGHNA and CDR2 YSLEER. This CDR3 has 17 residues. V gave up 3 bases and J gave up 0 bases; unmatched junction bases: 8. This chain's CDR3 is CASSQRGSGRSYNEQFF. CDR3 bases: TGCGCCAGCAGCCAGAGGGGTAGCGGGCGCTCCTACAATGAGCAGTTCTTC.

The rearrangement joins TRBV11-3 to TRBJ2-7, with D perhaps TRBD2 (6 bases). From germline, CDR1 is SGHNT and CDR2 YENEEA. The CDR3 is made up of 15 amino acids. Trimming left V 3 bases short and J 6 bases short, with 18 bases between. The CDR3 DNA reads as TGTGCCAGCAGCTTTCGCGGGACCATTCTCCCCGAGCAGTACTTC. This gives the protein CASSFRGTILPEQYF.

The V gene is TRBV5-6, the J gene TRBJ2-3; maybe TRBD2 (6 bases). Germline assignment: CDR1 SGHDT and CDR2 YYEEEE. This CDR3 spans 15 amino acids. Trimming cost V 3 bases and J 5 bases, with 16 bases left between them. The CDR3 reads CASSCTSWRGDTQYF. In nucleotides, the CDR3 is TGTGCCAGCAGCTGCACTAGCTGGCGGGGAGATACGCAGTATTTT. Full variable domain (outside the CDR3, taken from reference TRBV5-6 and TRBJ2-3): DAGVTQSPTHLIKTRGQQVTLRCSPKSGHDTVSWYQQALGQGPQFIFQYYEEEERQRGNFPDRFSGHQFPNYSSELNVNALLLGDSALYLCASSCTSWRGDTQYFGPGTRLTVL.

The V gene is TRBV19, the J gene TRBJ1-2; TRBD1 aligns across 8 bases. V shed 6 bases, J shed 4 bases, and the junction held 19 bases outside the gene matches. The length of the CDR3 is 18 residues. Germline CDR1 LNHDA, CDR2 SQIVND (reference sequence). CDR3 DNA: TGTGCCAGTAGCACGATGGGGGACCGGGACAGGTCTCGCTATGGCTACACCTTC. Its protein is CASSTMGDRDRSRYGYTF.

The chain uses TRBV28 and TRBJ2-7, with TRBD2 identical over 8 bases. Germline trimming cut 8 bases from V and 3 bases from J; bases unmatched to any gene: 18. Germline CDR1 reads MDHEN; CDR2 reads SYDVKM. CDR3 length equals 17 residues. CDR3 DNA: TGTGCCAGCCCCCCCGGGGGGGGGTCCCCTCTCCACTACGAGCAGTACTTC. Translated: CASPPGGGSPLHYEQYF.

V gene TRBV30 combines with J gene TRBJ2-7, with 11 bases that match TRBD2. V lost 5 bases to trimming and J lost 3 bases; unmatched junction nucleotides: 9. Germline V gives CDR1 GTSNPN, CDR2 SVGIG (reference sequence). This CDR3 is 15 amino acids long. As DNA, the CDR3 is TGTGCCTGGGATTGGGGGACTAGCGGAGGCTACGAGCAGTACTTC. As protein: CAWDWGTSGGYEQYF.

This sequence joins TRBV12-2 and TRBJ2-2; the table gives TRBD2 as D, unverified against the DNA. TRBV12-2 is designated a pseudogene. The CDR3 covers 16 residues. The CDR3: CASRLAVSGDTGELFF. The CDR3 DNA follows: TGTGCAAGTCGCTTAGCGGTTAGCGGAGATACCGGGGAGCTGTTTTTT.

V usage is TRBV4-3 and J usage is TRBJ2-2; D possibly corresponds to TRBD1 (6 bases). This CDR3 contains 17 residues. CDR1 is LGHNA and CDR2 is YSLEER in the germline V gene. The V end was cut by 3 bases, the J end by 2 bases, with 16 bases between. The CDR3 loop is CASSQDGQGLNTGELFF. The CDR3 DNA reads TGCGCCAGCAGCCAGGATGGTCAGGGGCTCAACACCGGGGAGCTGTTTTTT.

The V and J genes are TRBV29-1 and TRBJ1-2; maybe TRBD1 (6 bases). Deletions cut 3 bases from V and 2 bases from J, with 13 bases between. CDR1 SQVTM and CDR2 ANQGSEA come from the germline V gene. The CDR3 runs to 14 residues. The CDR3 sequence: CSVETGPLNYGYTF. As DNA, the CDR3 is TGCAGCGTTGAGACAGGACCTTTAAACTATGGCTACACCTTC.

This clone was detected once. The J gene is TRBJ1-1, the V gene TRBV19; tentative D call: TRBD1 (6 bases). CDR1 LNHDA and CDR2 SQIVND come from the germline V gene (reference sequence). Trimming cost V 4 bases and J 1 base, with 13 bases left between them. The CDR3 extends over 15 amino acids. The CDR3 protein is CASSTPQGENTEAFF. DNA for the CDR3: TGTGCCAGTAGTACTCCACAGGGAGAGAACACTGAAGCTTTCTTT.

V usage is TRBV5-1 and J usage is TRBJ2-7; 12 nucleotides match TRBD2. V trimming: 0 bases; J trimming: 3 bases; junction bases outside the gene matches: 7. CDR1 is SGHRS and CDR2 is YFSETQ in the germline V gene. The CDR3 is made up of 17 amino acids. CDR3 region: CASSLGSRTSGNYEQYF. Written as DNA, the CDR3 is TGCGCCAGCAGCTTGGGAAGTAGGACTAGCGGGAACTACGAGCAGTACTTC.

The J gene is TRBJ2-3, the V gene TRBV28; 10 positions match TRBD2. The CDR3 loop spans 19 amino acids. Germline CDR1 is MDHEN and CDR2 is SYDVKM. With V trimmed by 3 bases and J by 2 bases, 14 bases remained unmatched. The CDR3 nucleotides are TGTGCCAGCAGTTTTCTTCCTAGCGGGAGCGAGGGTACCACAGATACGCAGTATTTT. Protein sequence: CASSFLPSGSEGTTDTQYF.

This clone was seen more than once but under ten times. The CDR3 DNA follows: TGTGCCAGCCACAGGAAGAACACTGAAGCTTTCTTT. Protein sequence: CASHRKNTEAFF. This chain joins TRBV6-5 and TRBJ1-1; D may be TRBD1 (5 bases). The CDR3 contains 12 residues. The V gene's germline CDR1 is MNHEY and CDR2 SVGAGI. Trimming left V 8 bases short and J 1 base short, with 8 bases between.

V gene TRBV15 combines with J gene TRBJ2-1; 9 nucleotides line up with TRBD2. The CDR3 spans 18 residues. Germline loops: CDR1 LNHNV, CDR2 YYDKDF (reference sequence). With 2 bases clipped from V and 5 bases from J, the junction kept 13 bases outside the gene matches. CDR3: CATSRPEEAGGPNNEQFF. In nucleotides, the CDR3 is TGTGCCACCAGCAGACCGGAGGAGGCGGGAGGGCCCAACAATGAGCAGTTCTTC.

The chain uses TRBV6-1 and TRBJ2-7, with D possibly being TRBD2 (5 bases). This CDR3 has 13 amino acids. Germline assignment: CDR1 MNHNS and CDR2 SASEGT. V dropped 2 bases and J dropped 7 bases, with 12 bases sitting between them. CDR3 protein: CASSERPSGEQYF. DNA of the CDR3: TGTGCCAGCAGTGAACGCCCCTCGGGGGAGCAGTACTTC.

The chain is built from TRBV27 and TRBJ2-5; the D gene is possibly TRBD1 (5 bases). Looked up from germline, CDR1 is MNHEY and CDR2 is SMNVEV (reference sequence). This CDR3 is built from 15 residues. V was cut by 2 bases and J by 4 bases, with 14 bases left in between. As DNA, the CDR3 is TGTGCCAGCAGTTTAGGGCCGGCAGGGCCAGAGACCCAGTACTTC. Protein sequence: CASSLGPAGPETQYF.

The V gene is TRBV6-5, the J gene TRBJ2-3; D perhaps matches TRBD2 (5 bases). The CDR3 sequence is 13 residues long. Germline CDR1 reads MNHEY; CDR2 reads SVGAGI. V gave up 2 bases and J gave up 8 bases, with 11 bases separating them. CDR3 sequence: CASSYAGAATQYF. The CDR3 DNA reads TGTGCCAGCAGTTACGCGGGTGCTGCTACGCAGTATTTT.

This rearrangement joins TRBV27 to TRBJ2-3; D remains unclear. CDR1 is MNHEY and CDR2 is SMNVEV in the germline V gene (reference sequence). The V and J ends lost 7 bases and 3 bases respectively, with 5 bases between them. The CDR3 is 11 residues long. The CDR3 sequence is CASTLTDTQYF. In nucleotides, the CDR3 is TGTGCCAGCACCCTGACAGATACGCAGTATTTT.

DNA of the CDR3: TGTGCCAGCAGTCCCCGGGAGGGGGGTGACCTTGGTGAGCAGTTCTTC. Its protein product is CASSPREGGDLGEQFF. The chain has TRBV27 and TRBJ2-1; 8 nucleotides agree with TRBD2. The CDR3 length is 16 residues. Germline V gene data show CDR1 as MNHEY and CDR2 as SMNVEV (reference sequence). The V gene end was trimmed by 5 bases and the J gene end by 9 bases; junction bases not matched to a gene: 15.

J is TRBJ2-7 and V is TRBV6-5; 8 nucleotides align to TRBD1. Per germline, CDR1 MNHEY and CDR2 SVGAGI. J lost 4 bases, V lost 7 bases, and 9 bases had no gene match. The CDR3 totals 14 residues. As DNA, the CDR3 is TGTGCCAGCATCCCTGGACAGGGCACGTACGAGCAGTACTTC. Protein product: CASIPGQGTYEQYF.